A selection of T cell receptor beta chains follows, all from one sample in a study of breast tumors, draining lymph nodes, adjacent tissues. TCRdb independently ran MiXCR on the multiplex PCR reads; one entry per CDR3 protein. Of about 15,000 distinct CDR3 sequences listed, about two thirds are singletons. Sequencing was performed on tumor-adjacent breast tissue. The receptor source for this set is a female donor with breast cancer. Some clones in this sample may be carry-over from other donors' samples. Each CDR3 is given with its conserved first and last residue. The order of the fields is V gene, J gene, D gene, clone size, CDR3 DNA, CDR3 protein. D genes are given only for firm matches. Expanded clones get a size class; other rows say once, few or many, or leave the size out.

V: TRBV20-1
J: TRBJ1-2
D: .
size: .
DNA: TGCAGTGCTAGTCAGGGTGTCTATGGCTACACCTTC
CDR3: CSASQGVYGYTF

V: TRBV9
J: TRBJ2-2
D: TRBD2
size: many
DNA: TGTGCCAGCAGCGTAAGCGGGGGGGCAACCGGGGAGCTGTTTTTT
CDR3: CASSVSGGATGELFF

V: TRBV7-3
J: TRBJ2-3
D: .
size: .
DNA: TGTGCCAGCAGCCCCCGCACTGGCGGCACAGATACGCAGTATTTT
CDR3: CASSPRTGGTDTQYF

V: TRBV18
J: TRBJ2-2
D: TRBD1
size: many
DNA: TGTGCCAGCTCAAGGGACAGGGTGAACACCGGGGAGCTGTTTTTT
CDR3: CASSRDRVNTGELFF

V: TRBV6-2/TRBV6-3
J: TRBJ2-5
D: .
size: .
DNA: TGTGCCAGCAGCGACAGGACCCAAGAGACCCAGTACTTC
CDR3: CASSDRTQETQYF

V: TRBV7-9
J: TRBJ1-5
D: .
size: medium-sized
DNA: TGTGCCAGCAGCTCTGAGGGTCAGCCCCAGCATTTT
CDR3: CASSSEGQPQHF

V: TRBV12-3/TRBV12-4
J: TRBJ2-1
D: .
size: once
DNA: TGTGCCAGCGCAGCAGGGACTTCCTACAATGAGCAGTTCTTC
CDR3: CASAAGTSYNEQFF

V: TRBV19
J: TRBJ1-4
D: .
size: many
DNA: TGTGCCAGTCATGGACGAACTAATGAAAAACTGTTTTTT
CDR3: CASHGRTNEKLFF

V: TRBV24-1
J: TRBJ2-1
D: TRBD2
size: .
DNA: TGTGCCACCAGTGATTTGAATAGCGGGAGGGCCGGAGAGCAGTTCTTC
CDR3: CATSDLNSGRAGEQFF

V: TRBV7-2
J: TRBJ2-7
D: .
size: few
DNA: .
CDR3: CASSFYICSAGGSGGRAYEQYF

V: TRBV12-3/TRBV12-4
J: TRBJ1-3
D: .
size: medium-sized
DNA: TGTGCCAGCAGTTTATTTGGAAACACCATATATTTT
CDR3: CASSLFGNTIYF

V: TRBV20-1
J: TRBJ1-4
D: .
size: .
DNA: TGCAGTGCTATACGGAGAGGCCCCTCGGGTGAAAAACTGTTTTTT
CDR3: CSAIRRGPSGEKLFF

V: TRBV7-8
J: TRBJ1-2
D: .
size: .
DNA: TGTGCCAGCAGTCTAGCACAGGGAGCTAACTATGGCTACCCCTTC
CDR3: CASSLAQGANYGYPF

V: TRBV2
J: TRBJ2-7
D: TRBD1
size: .
DNA: TGTGCCAGCATCCTGTCCCGGGACAGTTACGAGCAGTACTTC
CDR3: CASILSRDSYEQYF

V: TRBV2
J: TRBJ2-1
D: .
size: medium-sized
DNA: TGTGCCAGTAAAAACAGGGATTTCAATGAGCAGTTCTTC
CDR3: CASKNRDFNEQFF

V: TRBV9
J: TRBJ2-1
D: .
size: .
DNA: TGTGCCAGCAGCTCAAGTAGTGATCGCTACAATGAGCAGTTCTTC
CDR3: CASSSSSDRYNEQFF

V: TRBV6-1
J: TRBJ2-7
D: .
size: medium-sized
DNA: TGTGCCAGCAGCCTCAACTACGAGCAGTACTTC
CDR3: CASSLNYEQYF

V: TRBV29-1
J: TRBJ2-3
D: .
size: .
DNA: TGCAGCGTTACCGGACTGGTGGCAGATACGCAGTATTTT
CDR3: CSVTGLVADTQYF

V: TRBV5-1
J: TRBJ2-5
D: TRBD1
size: .
DNA: TGCGCCAGCACCTTACAGGGGGCTCAAGAGACCCAGTACTTC
CDR3: CASTLQGAQETQYF